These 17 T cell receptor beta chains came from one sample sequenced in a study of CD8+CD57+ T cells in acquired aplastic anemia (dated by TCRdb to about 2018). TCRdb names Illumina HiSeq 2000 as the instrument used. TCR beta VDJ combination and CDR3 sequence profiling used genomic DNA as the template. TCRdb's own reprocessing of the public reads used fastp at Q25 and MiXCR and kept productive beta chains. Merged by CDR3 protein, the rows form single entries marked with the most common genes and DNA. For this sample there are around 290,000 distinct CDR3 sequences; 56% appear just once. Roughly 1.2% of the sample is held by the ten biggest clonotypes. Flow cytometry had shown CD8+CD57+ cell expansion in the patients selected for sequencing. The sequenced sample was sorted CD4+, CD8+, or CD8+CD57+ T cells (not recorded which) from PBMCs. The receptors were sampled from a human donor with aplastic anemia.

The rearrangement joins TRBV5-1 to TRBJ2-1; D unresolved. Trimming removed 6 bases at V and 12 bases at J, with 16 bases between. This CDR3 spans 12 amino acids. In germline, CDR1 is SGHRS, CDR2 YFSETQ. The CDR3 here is CASKLTGSRQFF. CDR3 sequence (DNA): TGCGCCAGCAAACTAACGGGTTCGAGGCAGTTCTTC.

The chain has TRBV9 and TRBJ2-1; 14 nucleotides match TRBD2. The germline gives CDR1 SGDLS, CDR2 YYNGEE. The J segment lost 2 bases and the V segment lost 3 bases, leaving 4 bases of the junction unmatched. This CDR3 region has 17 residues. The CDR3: CASSARLAGGAYNEQFF. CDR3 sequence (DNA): TGTGCCAGCAGCGCGCGACTAGCGGGGGGGGCCTACAATGAGCAGTTCTTC.

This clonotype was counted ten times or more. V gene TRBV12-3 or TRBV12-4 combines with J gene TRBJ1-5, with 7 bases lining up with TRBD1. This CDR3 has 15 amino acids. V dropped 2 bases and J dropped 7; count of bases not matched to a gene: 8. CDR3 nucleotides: TGTGCCAGCAGTTTAATTACAGGGGTACGCCAGCCCCAGCATTTT. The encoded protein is CASSLITGVRQPQHF.

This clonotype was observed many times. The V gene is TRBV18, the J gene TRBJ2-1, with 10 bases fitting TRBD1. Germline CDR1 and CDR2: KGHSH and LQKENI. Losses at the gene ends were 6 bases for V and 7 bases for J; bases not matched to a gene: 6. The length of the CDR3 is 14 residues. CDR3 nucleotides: TGTGCCAGCTCGCAAGGGACAGGGGCAAATGAGCAGTTCTTC. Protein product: CASSQGTGANEQFF.

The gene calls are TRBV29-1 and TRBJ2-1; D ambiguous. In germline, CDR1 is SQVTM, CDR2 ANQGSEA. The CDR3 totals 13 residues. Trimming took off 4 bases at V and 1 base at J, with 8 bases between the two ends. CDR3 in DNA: TGCAGCGTTGGGGCGGATTCCTACAATGAGCAGTTCTTC. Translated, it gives CSVGADSYNEQFF.

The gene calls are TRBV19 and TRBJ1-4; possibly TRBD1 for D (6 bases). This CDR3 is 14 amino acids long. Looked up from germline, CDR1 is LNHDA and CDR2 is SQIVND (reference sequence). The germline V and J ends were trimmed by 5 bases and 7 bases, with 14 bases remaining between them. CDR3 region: CASSLRGAREKLFF. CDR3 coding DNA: TGTGCCAGTAGTTTACGGGGGGCGCGTGAAAAACTGTTTTTT.

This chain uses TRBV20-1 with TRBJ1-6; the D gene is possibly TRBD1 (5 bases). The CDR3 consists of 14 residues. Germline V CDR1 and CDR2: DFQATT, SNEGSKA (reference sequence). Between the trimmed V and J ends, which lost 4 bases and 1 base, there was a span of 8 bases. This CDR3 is CSANGGSYNSPLHF. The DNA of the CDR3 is TGCAGTGCTAACGGGGGATCCTATAATTCACCCCTCCACTTT.

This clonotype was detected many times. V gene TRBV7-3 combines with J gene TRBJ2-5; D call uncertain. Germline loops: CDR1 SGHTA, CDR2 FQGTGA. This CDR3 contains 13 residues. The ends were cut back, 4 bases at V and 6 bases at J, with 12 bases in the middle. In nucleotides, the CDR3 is TGTGCCAGCAGCTCAATTATAGGGAAGACCCAGTACTTC. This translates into CASSSIIGKTQYF.

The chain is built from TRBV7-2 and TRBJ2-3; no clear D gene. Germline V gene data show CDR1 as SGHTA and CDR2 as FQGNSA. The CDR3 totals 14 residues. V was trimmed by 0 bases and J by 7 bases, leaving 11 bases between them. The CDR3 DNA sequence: TGTGCCAGCAGCTTAGCTATGCCCCCCCATACGCAGTATTTT. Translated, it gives CASSLAMPPHTQYF. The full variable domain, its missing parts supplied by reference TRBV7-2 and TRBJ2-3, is GAGVSQSPSNKVTEKGKDVELRCDPISGHTALYWYRQSLGQGLEFLIYFQGNSAPDKSGLPSDRFSAERTGGSVSTLTIQRTQQEDSAVYLCASSLAMPPHTQYFGPGTRLTVL.

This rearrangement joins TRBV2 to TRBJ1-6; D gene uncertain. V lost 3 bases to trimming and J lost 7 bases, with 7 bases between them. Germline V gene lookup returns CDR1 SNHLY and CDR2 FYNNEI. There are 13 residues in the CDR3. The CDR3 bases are TGTGCCAGCAGTGATCTGAGAAATTCACCCCTCCACTTT. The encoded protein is CASSDLRNSPLHF.

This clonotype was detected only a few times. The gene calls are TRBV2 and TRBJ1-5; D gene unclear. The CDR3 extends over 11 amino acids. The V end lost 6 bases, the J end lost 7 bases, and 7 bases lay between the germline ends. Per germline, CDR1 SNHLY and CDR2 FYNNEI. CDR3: CASSLNQPQHF. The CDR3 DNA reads TGTGCCAGCAGCTTGAACCAGCCCCAGCATTTT.

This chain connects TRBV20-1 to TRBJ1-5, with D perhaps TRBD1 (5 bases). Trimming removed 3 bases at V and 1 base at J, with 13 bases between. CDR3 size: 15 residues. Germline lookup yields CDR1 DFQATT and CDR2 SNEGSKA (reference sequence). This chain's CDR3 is CSARENRDSNQPQHF. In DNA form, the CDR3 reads TGCAGTGCTAGGGAAAACCGGGACAGCAATCAGCCCCAGCATTTT.

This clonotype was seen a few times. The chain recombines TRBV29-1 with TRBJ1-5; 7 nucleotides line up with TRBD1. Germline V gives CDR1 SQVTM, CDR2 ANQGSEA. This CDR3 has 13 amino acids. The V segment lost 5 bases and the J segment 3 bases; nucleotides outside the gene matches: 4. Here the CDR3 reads CSVLTGVNQPQHF. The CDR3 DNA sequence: TGCAGCGTTCTAACAGGGGTCAATCAGCCCCAGCATTTT.

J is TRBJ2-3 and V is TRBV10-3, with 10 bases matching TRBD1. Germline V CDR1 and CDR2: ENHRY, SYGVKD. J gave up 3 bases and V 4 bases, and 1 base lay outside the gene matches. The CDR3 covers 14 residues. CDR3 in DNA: TGTGCCATCAGTGGGGGACAGGGGACAGATACGCAGTATTTT. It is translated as CAISGGQGTDTQYF.

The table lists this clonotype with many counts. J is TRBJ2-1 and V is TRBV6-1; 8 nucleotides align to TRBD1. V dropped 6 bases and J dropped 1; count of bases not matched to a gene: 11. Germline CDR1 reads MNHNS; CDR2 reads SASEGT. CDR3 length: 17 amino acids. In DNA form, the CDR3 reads TGTGCCAGCAGACCCCAGGGGGCTTTAGCTTCCTACAATGAGCAGTTCTTC. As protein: CASRPQGALASYNEQFF.

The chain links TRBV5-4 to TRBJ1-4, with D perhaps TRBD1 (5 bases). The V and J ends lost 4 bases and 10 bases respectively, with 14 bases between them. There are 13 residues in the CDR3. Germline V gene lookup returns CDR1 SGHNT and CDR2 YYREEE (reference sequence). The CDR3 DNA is TGTGCCAGCAGCCAACCGGACGGGGGAAAACTGTTTTTT. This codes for CASSQPDGGKLFF.

Here the CDR3 DNA reads TGCAGTGCTAGATCGCGGGGGGGCCGTGTAGTTGATGAGCAGTTCTTC. Translation gives CSARSRGGRVVDEQFF. The J gene is TRBJ2-1, the V gene TRBV20-1, with TRBD2 matching over 9 bases. V dropped 2 bases and J dropped 8; count of bases not matched to a gene: 13. CDR1 is DFQATT, CDR2 SNEGSKA, per germline (reference sequence). The CDR3 totals 16 residues.